This TCR beta chain was sequenced during a study of T-cell memory formation after mild COVID-19. Background on the study: Largely donor-specific sequence clusters came from two donors.

Employing constant-segment primers, 5'RACE generated TCR alpha and TCR beta cDNA libraries bearing sample barcodes and UMIs. TCRdb reanalysed the 5' RACE reads using MiXCR and keeps one entry per CDR3 protein. The sample carries 400,000 to 550,000 distinct CDR3 sequences, about 23% recorded once. A remark on this clonotype: Its antigen is not identified.

Study-wide findings and caveats: Second-wave clones with a day 37 peak had unconfirmed SARS-CoV-2 specificity. Day 15 to 85 contracting clones showed balanced CD4/CD8; later expanders leaned CD4+.

The receptor was derived from an adult woman who had mild COVID-19 (a few samples of this study predate the infection). Cell type and time point are not known. Sequenced input: PBMCs or a T cell subset sorted from them (not recorded which).

The CDR3 protein is CASSLGRSSTEAFF. Written as DNA, the CDR3 is TGTGCCAGCAGCCTCGGCCGGTCCAGCACTGAAGCTTTCTTT. V and J are TRBV7-9 and TRBJ1-1, with D unresolved. The ends were cut back, 5 bases at V and 4 bases at J, with 14 bases in the middle. Germline-derived CDR1 and CDR2 are SEHNR and FQNEAQ (reference sequence). The CDR3 is 14 amino acids.